The 28 T cell receptor beta chains given below trace back to one sample, sequenced in a study of response to subunit inactivated influenza vaccine. TCRdb analysed the RT-PCR reads with MiXCR anew, one entry per CDR3 protein. Among about 800,000 distinct CDR3 sequences listed, 21% were seen once. The material was PBMCs from blood, obtained 4 to 6 days after vaccination. These receptors originate from a man aged 50 to 60 who received an inactivated influenza vaccine.

This clonotype occurred a few times. The chain combines TRBV7-2 with TRBJ2-4; D not resolved. V was trimmed by 6 bases and J by 4 bases, leaving 10 bases between them. Germline CDR1 and CDR2: SGHTA and FQGNSA. The CDR3 loop spans 13 amino acids. The CDR3 sequence: CASSHREKNIQYF. The CDR3 coding sequence is TGTGCCAGCAGTCATAGGGAAAAAAACATTCAGTACTTC.

The sample holds a few counts of this clonotype. The rearrangement links TRBV7-9 to TRBJ2-7, with D tentatively TRBD2 (5 bases). The V and J ends lost 1 base and 2 bases respectively, with 15 bases between them. The germline V gene has CDR1 SEHNR and CDR2 FQNEAQ (reference sequence). This CDR3 region has 16 residues. The CDR3: CASSLGRALGTYEQYF. CDR3 sequence (DNA): TGTGCCAGCAGCTTAGGGCGGGCCTTGGGGACCTACGAGCAGTACTTC. The variable domain in full, completed from reference TRBV7-9 and TRBJ2-7, reads DTGVSQNPRHKITKRGQNVTFRCDPISEHNRLYWYRQTLGQGPEFLTYFQNEAQLEKSRLLSDRFSAERPKGSFSTLEIQRTEQGDSAMYLCASSLGRALGTYEQYFGPGTRLTVT.

This clonotype was recorded many times. The J gene is TRBJ2-7, the V gene TRBV27; TRBD1 aligns across 8 bases. This CDR3 has 15 amino acids. Germline lookup yields CDR1 MNHEY and CDR2 SMNVEV (reference sequence). J lost 7 bases, V lost 5 bases, and 13 bases had no gene match. CDR3 in amino acids: CASSVTGGQEGEQYF. The CDR3 nucleotides are TGTGCCAGCAGTGTCACAGGGGGGCAGGAGGGGGAGCAGTACTTC.

The CDR3 nucleotides are TGTGCCAGCACTTTGGGCCCTTGGGGCTACACCTTC. Protein: CASTLGPWGYTF. The chain has TRBV12-3 or TRBV12-4 and TRBJ1-2, with unresolved D. There are 12 residues in the CDR3. V lost 7 bases and J 8 bases, leaving 14 bases between the germline ends.

This clonotype appeared a few times. The chain carries TRBV18 and TRBJ1-1, with unresolved D. CDR1 is KGHSH and CDR2 is LQKENI in the germline V gene. The CDR3 is 14 residues long. V gave up 6 bases and J gave up 3 bases, with 14 bases separating them. Here the CDR3 DNA reads TGTGCCAGCTCGGCCGGCTGGGGTTACACTGAAGCTTTCTTT. Protein: CASSAGWGYTEAFF. The full variable domain, in which reference TRBV18 and TRBJ1-1 provide the parts outside the CDR3, is NAGVMQNPRHLVRRRGQEARLRCSPMKGHSHVYWYRQLPEEGLKFMVYLQKENIIDESGMPKERFSAEFPKEGPSILRIQQVVRGDSAAYFCASSAGWGYTEAFFGQGTRLTVV.

The sample holds a few counts of this clonotype. CDR3 nucleotide sequence: TGTGCCAGCAGCTTCGGGTTCCCGACCAACAATGAGCAGTTCTTC. Translating it yields CASSFGFPTNNEQFF. The chain employs TRBV7-9 and TRBJ2-1; D gene ambiguous. Germline V gives CDR1 SEHNR, CDR2 FQNEAQ (reference sequence). The CDR3 contains 15 residues. Deletions cut 3 bases from V and 5 bases from J, with 14 bases between.

The chain has TRBV7-3 and TRBJ2-1; D is undetermined. Trimming took off 4 bases at V and 0 bases at J, with 10 bases between the two ends. The CDR3 covers 15 residues. The germline V gene has CDR1 SGHTA and CDR2 FQGTGA. The chain's CDR3 is CASSSGDPSYNEQFF. For the CDR3, the DNA is TGTGCCAGCAGCTCGGGCGATCCCTCCTACAATGAGCAGTTCTTC. The whole variable domain, filled in from reference TRBV7-3 and TRBJ2-1, reads GAGVSQTPSNKVTEKGKYVELRCDPISGHTALYWYRQSLGQGPEFLIYFQGTGAADDSGLPNDRFFAVRPEGSVSTLKIQRTERGDSAVYLCASSSGDPSYNEQFFGPGTRLTVL.

This clonotype occurred many times. The J gene is TRBJ1-5, the V gene TRBV5-4; tentative D call: TRBD1 (5 bases). The CDR3 totals 15 residues. Trimming removed 0 bases at V and 2 bases at J, with 9 bases between. Germline CDR1 is SGHNT and CDR2 is YYREEE (reference sequence). CDR3 loop: CASSLAGSGNQPQHF. The DNA of the CDR3 is TGTGCCAGCAGCTTGGCAGGGTCGGGCAATCAGCCCCAGCATTTT.

This sequence joins TRBV5-1 and TRBJ2-3; TRBD1 aligns across 8 bases. Germline-derived CDR1 and CDR2 are SGHRS and YFSETQ. Trimming removed 5 bases from V and 2 bases from J; junction bases left unmatched: 7. This CDR3 comprises 15 residues. The chain's CDR3 is CASRQTGQDTDTQYF. CDR3 coding DNA: TGCGCCAGCAGACAAACGGGACAGGACACAGATACGCAGTATTTT.

This clonotype was observed a few times. This chain uses TRBV5-1 with TRBJ1-1, with 12 positions matching TRBD1. Looked up from germline, CDR1 is SGHRS and CDR2 is YFSETQ. The CDR3 runs to 15 residues. V trimming: 7 bases; J trimming: 2 bases; junction bases outside the gene matches: 6. CDR3: CASYRDRGHNTEAFF. CDR3 DNA sequence: TGCGCCAGCTACCGGGACAGGGGGCATAACACTGAAGCTTTCTTT.

J is TRBJ2-7 and V is TRBV10-3; 9 positions match TRBD1. The CDR3 is 13 residues long. CDR1 is ENHRY, CDR2 SYGVKD, per germline. Losses at the gene ends were 6 bases for V and 7 bases for J; bases not matched to a gene: 7. The CDR3 here is CAIRDRGQGEQYF. The CDR3 nucleotides read TGTGCCATCAGGGACAGGGGCCAGGGAGAGCAGTACTTC.

This clonotype has just a few counts. The chain is built from TRBV29-1 and TRBJ2-7, with 8 bases that match TRBD1. Germline CDR1 reads SQVTM; CDR2 reads ANQGSEA. CDR3 size: 14 residues. The ends lost 4 bases at V and 4 bases at J; junction bases unmatched: 9. In nucleotides, the CDR3 is TGCAGCGTTGGGAGGGGGCAGGGGGCGTACGAGCAGTACTTC. Encoded protein: CSVGRGQGAYEQYF.

Ten or more counts support this clonotype. The chain recombines TRBV15 with TRBJ2-5; TRBD1 is a possible D gene (5 bases). The CDR3 has 11 residues. Germline assignment: CDR1 LNHNV and CDR2 YYDKDF (reference sequence). Trimming stripped 2 bases from V and 7 bases from J, with 5 bases between. The CDR3 reads CATSRTGTQYF. DNA of the CDR3: TGTGCCACCAGCAGAACAGGGACCCAGTACTTC.

The chain couples TRBV20-1 to TRBJ1-4; no reliable D call. V was pared by 6 bases and J by 6 bases, with 20 bases between. CDR1 and CDR2 from the germline V gene are DFQATT and SNEGSKA (reference sequence). This CDR3 is built from 15 residues. CDR3 nucleotides: TGCAGTGCACCTTTTCCGGGCGGTCGCGATGAAAAACTGTTTTTT. Translating gives CSAPFPGGRDEKLFF.

The sample holds a few counts of this clonotype. J is TRBJ2-2 and V is TRBV6-2 or TRBV6-3; D is perhaps TRBD1 (6 bases). This CDR3 has 14 residues. Trimming left V 2 bases short and J 8 bases short, with 12 bases between. CDR1 and CDR2 (germline): MNHEY, SVGEGT. For the CDR3, the DNA is TGTGCCAGCAGTTACCAGGGGATTACAGGGGAGCTGTTTTTT. It is translated as CASSYQGITGELFF.

The chain recombines TRBV11-1 with TRBJ2-2, with a possible D match to TRBD1 (6 bases). CDR3 length: 15 amino acids. CDR1 SGHAT and CDR2 FQDESV come from the germline V gene (reference sequence). The V gene lost 2 bases and the J gene lost 6 bases, with 13 bases spanning the gap. The CDR3 DNA reads TGTGCCAGCAGCTTAACGCTACAGGGCGCCGGGGAGCTGTTTTTT. The encoded protein is CASSLTLQGAGELFF.

Note on this clonotype: This may stem from a read error, because a much larger clone lies one nucleotide away. This chain joins TRBV6-1 and TRBJ2-1; TRBD1 agrees at 7 bases. CDR1 is MNHNS, CDR2 SASEGT, per germline. The CDR3 covers 13 residues. The junction had 1 base not matched to a gene; V was cut back by 6 bases and J by 2 bases. DNA of the CDR3: TGTGCCAGCAGGACAGGGACCTACAATGAGCAGTTCTTC. Protein product: CASRTGTYNEQFF.

This clonotype was counted many times. The chain combines TRBV12-3 or TRBV12-4 with TRBJ2-5; D is ambiguous. The CDR3 length is 12 residues. Trimming left V 2 bases short and J 5 bases short, with 6 bases between. CDR3 sequence: CASSLLGETQYF. The CDR3 coding sequence is TGTGCCAGCAGTTTATTGGGTGAGACCCAGTACTTC.

This chain links TRBV12-3 or TRBV12-4 with TRBJ2-6; D remains unclear. The V end was cut by 7 bases, the J end by 1 base, with 8 bases between. This CDR3 spans 14 amino acids. The CDR3: CASKVGSGANVLTF. The CDR3 nucleotides read TGTGCCAGCAAGGTGGGGTCTGGGGCCAACGTCCTGACTTTC.

V and J are TRBV12-3 or TRBV12-4 and TRBJ2-2, with a tentative D call TRBD1 (6 bases). CDR3 length equals 15 residues. V was cut by 6 bases and J by 1 base, with 12 bases left in between. CDR3 sequence (DNA): TGTGCCAGCAGCCCGGGACACGTGAACACCGGGGAGCTGTTTTTT. This gives the protein CASSPGHVNTGELFF.

This clonotype has only a few counts. The V gene is TRBV28, the J gene TRBJ1-2; no firm D call. The germline CDR1 and CDR2 sequences are MDHEN and SYDVKM. The CDR3 runs to 16 residues. The ends were cut back, 7 bases at V and 2 bases at J, with 20 bases in the middle. The CDR3 loop is CASTGRSGMRNYGYTF. DNA of the CDR3: TGTGCCAGCACGGGGAGGAGTGGGATGCGAAACTATGGCTACACCTTC.

The chain carries TRBV11-2 and TRBJ2-2, with TRBD2 identical over 14 bases. V shed 3 bases and J 0 bases; nucleotides not matched to a gene: 9. This CDR3 spans 20 amino acids. Per germline, CDR1 SGHAT and CDR2 FQNNGV. The DNA of the CDR3 is TGTGCCAGCAGCTTGAGGGGGACTAGCGGGAGTTTCTCGAACACCGGGGAGCTGTTTTTT. Encoded protein: CASSLRGTSGSFSNTGELFF.

The chain carries TRBV7-2 and TRBJ2-7; 11 nucleotides align to TRBD1. Germline trimming cut 5 bases from V and 6 bases from J; bases unmatched to any gene: 6. The CDR3 has 14 amino acids. Germline values: CDR1 SGHTA, CDR2 FQGNSA. This CDR3 is CASSGGTGGFEQYF. DNA of the CDR3: TGTGCCAGCAGCGGAGGGACAGGGGGTTTCGAGCAGTACTTC.

The table lists this clonotype with a few counts. The chain couples TRBV4-3 to TRBJ2-1, with 12 bases matching TRBD2. Per germline, CDR1 LGHNA and CDR2 YSLEER. CDR3 size: 17 residues. J was trimmed by 3 bases and V by 0 bases; bases with no gene match: 3. The CDR3 DNA reads as TGCGCCAGCAGCCAAGAACTAGCGGGAGGTAGCTACAATGAGCAGTTCTTC. Translated: CASSQELAGGSYNEQFF.

This clonotype was found many times. The chain carries TRBV15 and TRBJ2-5; TRBD2 agrees at 7 bases. The V segment lost 6 bases and the J segment 5 bases; nucleotides outside the gene matches: 9. CDR1 is LNHNV and CDR2 is YYDKDF in the germline V gene (reference sequence). This CDR3 spans 14 amino acids. This chain's CDR3 is CATSGRGGSETQYF. The CDR3 region has the DNA TGTGCCACCAGTGGGAGGGGAGGATCGGAGACCCAGTACTTC.

This clonotype has more than one count but fewer than ten. V gene TRBV12-3 or TRBV12-4 combines with J gene TRBJ1-4; D remains ambiguous. V was trimmed by 2 bases and J by 5 bases, leaving 9 bases between them. CDR3 length: 14 residues. CDR3 amino acids: CASSLLGRNEKLFF. The DNA for the CDR3 is TGTGCCAGCAGTTTATTGGGCCGGAATGAAAAACTGTTTTTT.

The chain recombines TRBV20-1 with TRBJ2-7, with TRBD2 matching over 10 bases. Germline CDR1 reads DFQATT; CDR2 reads SNEGSKA (reference sequence). V shed 1 base, J shed 1 base, and the junction held 10 bases outside the gene matches. The CDR3 extends over 17 amino acids. DNA for the CDR3: TGCAGTGCTAGAGGGCTAACCACTAGCGGGATTTCCTACGAGCAGTACTTC. It translates to CSARGLTTSGISYEQYF.

There are a few counts of this clonotype. J is TRBJ2-1 and V is TRBV20-1, with 10 bases aligning to TRBD1. CDR3 length: 15 residues. The junction had 11 bases not matched to a gene; V was cut back by 6 bases and J by 6 bases. Germline loops: CDR1 DFQATT, CDR2 SNEGSKA (reference sequence). CDR3 region: CSARKGGTGVNEQFF. CDR3 DNA sequence: TGCAGTGCCCGAAAGGGCGGGACAGGGGTCAATGAGCAGTTCTTC.